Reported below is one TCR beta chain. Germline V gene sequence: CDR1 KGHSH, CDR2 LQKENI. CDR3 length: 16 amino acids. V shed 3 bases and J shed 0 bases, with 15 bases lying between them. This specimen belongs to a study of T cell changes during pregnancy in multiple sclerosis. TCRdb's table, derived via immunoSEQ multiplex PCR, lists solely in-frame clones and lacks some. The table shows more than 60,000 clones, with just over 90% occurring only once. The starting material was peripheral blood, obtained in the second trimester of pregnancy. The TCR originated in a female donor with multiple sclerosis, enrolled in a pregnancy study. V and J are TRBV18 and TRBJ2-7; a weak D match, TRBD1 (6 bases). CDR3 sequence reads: CASSPFGQLNSYEQYF. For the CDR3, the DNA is TGTGCCAGCTCACCTTTCGGACAGCTGAACTCCTACGAGCAGTACTTC. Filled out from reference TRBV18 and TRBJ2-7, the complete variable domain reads NAGVMQNPRHLVRRRGQEARLRCSPMKGHSHVYWYRQLPEEGLKFMVYLQKENIIDESGMPKERFSAEFPKEGPSILRIQQVVRGDSAAYFCASSPFGQLNSYEQYFGPGTRLTVT.